Listed here are 7 T cell receptor beta chains from one sample, sequenced in a study of CD8 T cells in Susac syndrome. Reverse transcription used about 0.5 to 1 ug RNA and random hexamers. TCRdb ran MiXCR on the immunoSEQ multiplex PCR reads and lists one entry per CDR3 protein. The sample holds more than 250,000 distinct CDR3 sequences, about 90% seen once. What was sequenced was CD4+ T cells from PBMCs. Receptor source: a human donor with multiple sclerosis.

The rearrangement links TRBV20-1 to TRBJ1-2; 8 bases are a match to TRBD1. CDR3 length: 15 residues. V was pared by 0 bases and J by 8 bases, with 11 bases of the junction left unmatched. From germline, CDR1 is DFQATT and CDR2 SNEGSKA (reference sequence). The CDR3 region is CSAREGQGLSWGYTF. The CDR3 bases are TGCAGTGCTAGAGAAGGACAGGGATTATCCTGGGGCTACACCTTC.

The sample holds one count of this clonotype. The gene calls are TRBV11-2 and TRBJ2-7; 9 positions match TRBD2. The CDR3 contains 17 residues. V lost 3 bases to trimming and J lost 6 bases; unmatched junction nucleotides: 15. Germline V lookup: CDR1 SGHAT, CDR2 FQNNGV. The CDR3 region has the DNA TGTGCCAGCAGCTTCAAGGTAGAGCGGGAGGTGGGCACCGAGCAGTACTTC. Translated: CASSFKVEREVGTEQYF.

The chain links TRBV3-1 to TRBJ1-3; D may be TRBD1 (5 bases). Trimming took off 3 bases at V and 0 bases at J, with 15 bases between the two ends. In germline, CDR1 is LGHDT, CDR2 YNNKEL (reference sequence). CDR3 length equals 17 residues. The CDR3 region is CASSQRRDGVSGNTIYF. DNA for the CDR3: TGTGCCAGCAGCCAGCGCCGGGACGGCGTCTCTGGAAACACCATATATTTT.

V gene TRBV20-1 combines with J gene TRBJ2-2, with unresolved D. This CDR3 contains 13 residues. Germline CDR1 reads DFQATT; CDR2 reads SNEGSKA (reference sequence). V was shortened by 3 bases and J by 4 bases, with 9 bases between the two germline ends. Here the CDR3 reads CSARVTVTGELFF. CDR3 coding DNA: TGCAGTGCTAGGGTCACAGTCACCGGGGAGCTGTTTTTT.

The rearrangement uses TRBV11-2 and TRBJ2-5; D is possibly TRBD1 (5 bases). This CDR3 has 14 residues. Trimming shortened V by 4 bases and J by 6 bases, and 15 bases separated the two germline ends. Germline V gene lookup returns CDR1 SGHAT and CDR2 FQNNGV. CDR3 sequence (DNA): TGTGCCAGCAGCTGGCGCCAGGGAAGTAAGACCCAGTACTTC. As protein: CASSWRQGSKTQYF.

The chain has TRBV12-3 or TRBV12-4 and TRBJ1-5; D gene ambiguous. The CDR3 contains 15 residues. Trimming took off 3 bases at V and 0 bases at J, with 9 bases between the two ends. The CDR3 sequence is CASSFGSFSNQPQHF. The CDR3 DNA reads TGTGCCAGCAGTTTCGGGAGTTTTAGCAATCAGCCCCAGCATTTT.

This clonotype is a singleton in its sample. The V gene is TRBV7-2, the J gene TRBJ1-2; weak D call: TRBD1 (5 bases). Per the germline V gene, CDR1 is SGHTA and CDR2 is FQGNSA. The CDR3 covers 16 residues. With 2 bases removed from V and 0 bases from J, the gap between germline ends came to 13 bases. CDR3 nucleotides: TGTGCCAGCAGCTTAACAGGAGGCGCAGCTAACTATGGCTACACCTTC. Translating it yields CASSLTGGAANYGYTF.